Presented here are 10 T cell receptor beta chains from one specimen sequenced in a study of T cell repertoires in cytomegalovirus infection. TCRdb analysed the reads with MiXCR anew, one entry per CDR3 protein. The sample holds 450,000 to 600,000 distinct CDR3 sequences, about 39% seen once. The antigens these receptors bind are not known. The sequencing used cultured PBMCs, collected from culture after CMV antigen stimulation. The receptors shown here come from a human donor in good health (CMV status not recorded). Some clones in this sample may be carry-over from other donors' samples.

This clonotype was counted ten times or more. The J gene is TRBJ2-7, the V gene TRBV7-2; D gene ambiguous. In germline, CDR1 is SGHTA, CDR2 FQGNSA. The CDR3 is made up of 16 amino acids. Trimming shortened V by 5 bases and J by 3 bases, and 20 bases separated the two germline ends. The DNA of the CDR3 is TGTGCCAGCAGCCTTACCGCGGCGGCACACGTCTACGAGCAGTACTTC. Its translation: CASSLTAAAHVYEQYF.

This rearrangement joins TRBV7-9 to TRBJ1-6; tentatively, D is TRBD1 (6 bases). V was clipped by 6 bases and J by 7 bases, with 19 bases between them. The V gene's germline CDR1 is SEHNR and CDR2 FQNEAQ (reference sequence). The CDR3 runs to 16 residues. CDR3 bases: TGTGCCAGCAGGCCTAACCGAGGGGGTGCGAATTCACCCCTCCACTTT. As protein: CASRPNRGGANSPLHF. Looking up the rest from reference TRBV7-9 and TRBJ1-6 gives the full variable domain: DTGVSQNPRHKITKRGQNVTFRCDPISEHNRLYWYRQTLGQGPEFLTYFQNEAQLEKSRLLSDRFSAERPKGSFSTLEIQRTEQGDSAMYLCASRPNRGGANSPLHFGNGTRLTVT.

This clonotype showed up just a few times. This sequence joins TRBV19 and TRBJ2-1; D perhaps matches TRBD2 (6 bases). V was clipped by 3 bases and J by 9 bases, with 18 bases between them. CDR1 and CDR2 (germline): LNHDA, SQIVND (reference sequence). This CDR3 spans 15 amino acids. The CDR3 spells CASSIGPGRISEQFF. For the CDR3, the DNA is TGTGCCAGTAGTATCGGGCCAGGGAGGATAAGTGAGCAGTTCTTC.

The chain has TRBV20-1 and TRBJ2-7; TRBD2 matches 7 bases. The germline V gene encodes CDR1 DFQATT and CDR2 SNEGSKA (reference sequence). CDR3 size: 13 residues. With 6 bases clipped from V and 5 bases from J, the junction kept 10 bases outside the gene matches. CDR3 nucleotide sequence: TGCAGTGCCATCGGACTAGTTAACGACGAGCAGTACTTC. Translated, it gives CSAIGLVNDEQYF.

The chain links TRBV6-2 or TRBV6-3 to TRBJ1-1; maybe TRBD1 (5 bases). The V gene lost 6 bases and the J gene lost 3 bases, with 8 bases spanning the gap. The CDR3 is made up of 12 amino acids. Looked up from germline, CDR1 is MNHEY and CDR2 is SVGEGT. CDR3 region: CASRGGDTEAFF. Here the CDR3 DNA reads TGTGCCAGCAGGGGGGGAGACACTGAAGCTTTCTTT.

This chain connects TRBV7-2 to TRBJ2-3; 8 nucleotides align to TRBD2. The CDR3 covers 18 residues. The germline gives CDR1 SGHTA, CDR2 FQGNSA. The trim removed 5 bases at V and 2 bases at J, leaving 15 bases unmatched. The CDR3 DNA sequence: TGTGCCAGCAGCCTGGGTCGGAGCGGGGGCATATTCACAGATACGCAGTATTTT. Translated: CASSLGRSGGIFTDTQYF.

This chain joins TRBV7-8 and TRBJ2-7; a possible D gene is TRBD2 (6 bases). The ends were cut back, 4 bases at V and 1 base at J, with 14 bases in the middle. The CDR3 covers 15 residues. Germline lookup yields CDR1 SGHVS and CDR2 FQNEAQ. CDR3 DNA: TGTGCCAGCAGCTCACCAGCGGGCCGTTCCTACGAGCAGTACTTC. This translates into CASSSPAGRSYEQYF.

This clonotype was seen only a few times. This chain connects TRBV7-2 to TRBJ2-7; weak D call: TRBD1 (6 bases). CDR3 length: 14 residues. V was trimmed by 2 bases and J by 1 base, leaving 9 bases between them. Germline loops: CDR1 SGHTA, CDR2 FQGNSA. The DNA of the CDR3 is TGTGCCAGCAGCTTATCTAGGGGGTCCTACGAGCAGTACTTC. Its translation is CASSLSRGSYEQYF.

This chain connects TRBV20-1 to TRBJ2-5; D is unclear. Germline CDR1 DFQATT, CDR2 SNEGSKA (reference sequence). The CDR3 is 15 amino acids. V lost 3 bases, J lost 0 bases, and 14 bases lay in between. This CDR3 is CSASRKSWYQETQYF. The CDR3 DNA follows: TGCAGTGCTAGTCGTAAAAGCTGGTACCAAGAGACCCAGTACTTC.

This clonotype has a count of ten or more. This sequence joins TRBV7-2 and TRBJ2-7; D gene unclear. Per the germline V gene, CDR1 is SGHTA and CDR2 is FQGNSA. This CDR3 contains 13 residues. V was clipped by 3 bases and J by 3 bases, with 9 bases between them. For the CDR3, the DNA is TGTGCCAGCAGCTTCGGGCCTGACTACGAGCAGTACTTC. Its translation: CASSFGPDYEQYF.